The 9 T cell receptor beta chains below come from one sample, sequenced in a study of blood T cells in healthy people across ages. A J-beta primer mix and a sample-barcoded 5' primer were used in a second PCR of about 6 to 12 cycles. TCRdb recomputed calls from the 5' RACE reads with MiXCR, one row per CDR3 protein. The sample shows about 290,000 distinct CDR3 sequences, around 29% of them seen only once. Specimen: blood. These receptors were obtained from a woman in her 70s in good health.

The chain carries TRBV28 and TRBJ2-7; D call uncertain. The ends were cut back, 4 bases at V and 2 bases at J, with 18 bases in the middle. The CDR3 consists of 16 residues. Germline V gives CDR1 MDHEN, CDR2 SYDVKM. CDR3 nucleotide sequence: TGTGCCAGCAGTTCCACCAGACTGACGGTTACCTACGAGCAGTACTTC. This sequence encodes CASSSTRLTVTYEQYF.

The J gene is TRBJ2-1, the V gene TRBV11-2; D may match TRBD1 or TRBD2 (5 bases each). Germline V gene lookup returns CDR1 SGHAT and CDR2 FQNNGV. Trimming took 5 bases from V and 9 from J, leaving 14 bases between them. The CDR3 is 13 amino acids. The CDR3 spells CASSDSGLREQFF. CDR3 bases: TGTGCCAGCAGCGACTCGGGGCTTCGTGAGCAGTTCTTC.

This clonotype was seen more than once but under ten times. The chain employs TRBV12-3 or TRBV12-4 and TRBJ2-2; 8 bases match TRBD1. The CDR3 covers 15 residues. V shed 6 bases and J 1 base; nucleotides not matched to a gene: 4. The CDR3 region has the DNA TGTGCCAGCAGGCCGGGACAGGAGAACACCGGGGAGCTGTTTTTT. This sequence encodes CASRPGQENTGELFF.

This chain connects TRBV7-9 to TRBJ1-4; TRBD1 is a possible D gene (5 bases). The germline CDR1 and CDR2 sequences are SEHNR and FQNEAQ (reference sequence). Trimming took off 5 bases at V and 10 bases at J, with 20 bases between the two ends. CDR3 length: 15 residues. This chain's CDR3 is CASSEKGRRDGKLFF. The DNA for the CDR3 is TGTGCCAGCAGCGAGAAGGGACGAAGAGACGGAAAACTGTTTTTT.

V gene TRBV12-3 or TRBV12-4 combines with J gene TRBJ2-3; D is tentatively TRBD1 or TRBD2 (6 bases each). This CDR3 spans 16 amino acids. V was cut by 3 bases and J by 3 bases, with 16 bases left in between. The CDR3 region has the DNA TGTGCCAGCAGTTTCGGGGGCCCCCTGAGAACAGATACGCAGTATTTT. Residues: CASSFGGPLRTDTQYF.

This sequence joins TRBV12-3 or TRBV12-4 and TRBJ2-2; 10 nucleotides agree with TRBD2. Germline trimming cut 10 bases from V and 2 bases from J; bases unmatched to any gene: 13. The length of the CDR3 is 17 residues. The CDR3 bases are TGTGCCATCACGTTCAGCGGGAGGGCTATAAACACCGGGGAGCTGTTTTTT. Protein: CAITFSGRAINTGELFF.

The CDR3 reads CASSAEVLGGMTDTQYF. The CDR3 DNA sequence: TGTGCCAGCAGTGCCGAGGTCCTTGGCGGGATGACAGATACGCAGTATTTT. The chain combines TRBV6-1 with TRBJ2-3; D might be TRBD2 (6 bases). The CDR3 loop spans 17 amino acids. The V gene's germline CDR1 is MNHNS and CDR2 SASEGT. Trimming shortened V by 4 bases and J by 3 bases, and 20 bases separated the two germline ends.

The V and J genes are TRBV28 and TRBJ2-3, with D maybe TRBD2 (5 bases). Trimming stripped 1 base from V and 1 base from J, with 9 bases between. CDR3 size: 15 residues. Germline assignment: CDR1 MDHEN and CDR2 SYDVKM. The CDR3 is CASSLLVRGTDTQYF. The CDR3 nucleotides are TGTGCCAGCAGTTTATTAGTGAGGGGCACAGATACGCAGTATTTT.

The CDR3 is CASSQKTSGSYEQYF. The CDR3 nucleotides read TGTGCCAGCAGCCAGAAGACTAGCGGATCCTACGAGCAGTACTTC. The rearrangement uses TRBV7-2 and TRBJ2-7; 9 positions match TRBD2. J gave up 1 base and V 5 bases, and 6 bases lay outside the gene matches. The CDR3 extends over 15 amino acids. Looked up from germline, CDR1 is SGHTA and CDR2 is FQGNSA.